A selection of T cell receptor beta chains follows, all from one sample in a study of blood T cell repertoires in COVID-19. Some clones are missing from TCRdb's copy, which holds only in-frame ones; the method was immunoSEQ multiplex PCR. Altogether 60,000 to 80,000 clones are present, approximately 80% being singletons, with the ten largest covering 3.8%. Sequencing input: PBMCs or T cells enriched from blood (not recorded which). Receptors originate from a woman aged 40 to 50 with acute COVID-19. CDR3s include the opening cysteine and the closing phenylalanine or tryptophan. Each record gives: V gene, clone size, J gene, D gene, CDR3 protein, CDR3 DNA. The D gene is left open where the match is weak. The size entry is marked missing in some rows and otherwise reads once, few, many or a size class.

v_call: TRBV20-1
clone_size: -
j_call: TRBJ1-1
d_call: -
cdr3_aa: CSAKPGQEAFF
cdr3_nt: TGCAGTGCTAAACCCGGACAGGAAGCTTTCTTT

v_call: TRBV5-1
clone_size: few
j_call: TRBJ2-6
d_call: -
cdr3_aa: CASTSGAFAGANVLTF
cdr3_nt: TGCGCCAGCACCTCGGGTGCGTTTGCGGGGGCCAACGTCCTGACTTTC

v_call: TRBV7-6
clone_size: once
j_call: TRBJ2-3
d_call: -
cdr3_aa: CASSVSGDTQYF
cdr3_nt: TGTGCCAGCAGCGTAAGCGGAGATACGCAGTATTTT

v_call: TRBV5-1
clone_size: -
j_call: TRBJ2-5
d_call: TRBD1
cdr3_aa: CASSFDRARRETQYF
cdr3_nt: TGCGCCAGCAGCTTTGACAGGGCCAGGAGGGAGACCCAGTACTTC

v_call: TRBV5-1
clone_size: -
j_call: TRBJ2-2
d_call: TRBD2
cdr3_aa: CASTNRREGPTGELFF
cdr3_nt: TGCGCCAGCACCAACCGGAGGGAGGGTCCCACCGGGGAGCTGTTTTTT

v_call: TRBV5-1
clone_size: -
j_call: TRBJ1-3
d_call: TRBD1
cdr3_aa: CASSLGGQGRGSGNTIYF
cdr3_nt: TGCGCCAGCAGCTTGGGGGGACAGGGGCGCGGGTCTGGAAACACCATATATTTT

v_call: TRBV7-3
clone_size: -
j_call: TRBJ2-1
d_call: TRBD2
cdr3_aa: CASSPTSGDNEQFF
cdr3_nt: TGTGCCAGCAGCCCGACTAGCGGGGATAATGAGCAGTTCTTC

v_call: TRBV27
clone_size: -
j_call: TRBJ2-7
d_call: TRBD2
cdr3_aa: CASSLLMPSGPSYEQYF
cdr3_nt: TGTGCCAGCAGTTTATTGATGCCTAGCGGGCCCTCCTACGAGCAGTACTTC

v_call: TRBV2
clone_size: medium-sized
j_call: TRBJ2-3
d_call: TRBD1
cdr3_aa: CASSPTGGFTDTQYF
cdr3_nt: TGTGCCAGCAGTCCGACAGGGGGTTTCACAGATACGCAGTATTTT

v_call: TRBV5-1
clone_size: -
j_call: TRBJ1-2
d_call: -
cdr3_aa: CASSLPGYTF
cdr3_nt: TGCGCCAGCAGCTTGCCGGGCTACACCTTC

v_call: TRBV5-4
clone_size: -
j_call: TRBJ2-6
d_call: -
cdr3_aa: CASSLDTSGANVLTF
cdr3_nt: TGTGCCAGCAGCTTGGACACCTCTGGGGCCAACGTCCTGACTTTC

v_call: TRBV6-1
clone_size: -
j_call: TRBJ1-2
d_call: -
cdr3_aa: CASSERGGTANPNYGYTF
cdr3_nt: TGTGCCAGCAGTGAAAGAGGCGGAACGGCTAACCCTAACTATGGCTACACCTTC

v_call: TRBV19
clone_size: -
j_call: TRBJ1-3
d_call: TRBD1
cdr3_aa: CASSLDRVSNTIYF
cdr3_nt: TGTGCCAGTAGCCTTGACAGGGTGTCAAACACCATATATTTT

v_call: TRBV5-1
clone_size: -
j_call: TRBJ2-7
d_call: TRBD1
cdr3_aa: CASRQTGSLGDEQYF
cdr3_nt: TGCGCCAGCAGGCAGACAGGGAGCCTCGGGGACGAGCAGTACTTC

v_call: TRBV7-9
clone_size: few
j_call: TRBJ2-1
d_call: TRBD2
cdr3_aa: CASSTGLAGMDLFF
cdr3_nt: TGTGCCAGCAGCACGGGACTAGCGGGAATGGATCTGTTCTTC

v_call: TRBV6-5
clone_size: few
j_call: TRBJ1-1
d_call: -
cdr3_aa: CASSPWNTEAFF
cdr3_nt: TGTGCCAGCTCCCCATGGAACACTGAAGCTTTCTTT

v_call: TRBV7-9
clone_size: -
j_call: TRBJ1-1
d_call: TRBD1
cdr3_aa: CASSPRDREFAEAFF
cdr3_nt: TGTGCCAGCAGCCCCCGGGACAGGGAGTTCGCTGAAGCTTTCTTT

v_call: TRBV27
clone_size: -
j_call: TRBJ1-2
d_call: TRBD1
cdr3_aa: CASSLLGARTGGSYGYTF
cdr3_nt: TGTGCCAGCAGTTTATTAGGAGCCCGGACAGGGGGTTCCTATGGCTACACCTTC

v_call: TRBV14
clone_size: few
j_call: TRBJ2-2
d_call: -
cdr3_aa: CASSRQATGELFF
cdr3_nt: TGTGCCAGCAGCCGACAGGCCACCGGGGAGCTGTTTTTT

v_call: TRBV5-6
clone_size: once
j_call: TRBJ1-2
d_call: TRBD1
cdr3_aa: CASSVPRQGGVHGYTF
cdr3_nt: TGTGCCAGCAGCGTACCACGACAGGGAGGTGTGCATGGCTACACCTTC

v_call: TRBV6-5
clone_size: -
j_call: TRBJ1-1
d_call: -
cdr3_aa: CASRSTGTEAFF
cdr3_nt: TGTGCCAGCCGAAGTACAGGTACTGAAGCTTTCTTT

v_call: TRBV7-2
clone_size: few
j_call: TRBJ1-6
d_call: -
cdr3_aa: CASSLEVQASGSPLHF
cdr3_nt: TGTGCCAGCAGCTTGGAGGTGCAGGCGTCGGGATCACCCCTCCACTTT

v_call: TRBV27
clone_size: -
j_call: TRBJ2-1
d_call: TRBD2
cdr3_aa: CASSLGTSGGDEQFF
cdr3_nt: TGTGCCAGCAGTTTGGGGACTAGCGGGGGAGATGAGCAGTTCTTC

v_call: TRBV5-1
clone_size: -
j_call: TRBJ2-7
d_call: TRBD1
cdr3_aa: CASSSPGQGTYEQYF
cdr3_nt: TGCGCCAGCAGCTCTCCGGGACAGGGGACGTACGAGCAGTACTTC

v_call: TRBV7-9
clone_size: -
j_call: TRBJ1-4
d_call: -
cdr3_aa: CASSLFAQTEKLFF
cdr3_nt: TGTGCCAGCAGCTTATTTGCACAGACTGAAAAACTGTTTTTT

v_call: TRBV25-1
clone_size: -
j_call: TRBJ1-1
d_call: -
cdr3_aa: CASSVRGNTEAFF
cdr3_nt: TGTGCCAGCAGTGTACGGGGGAACACTGAAGCTTTCTTT